This TCR beta chain was obtained from a study of T-cell reconstitution after alpha-beta-depleted transplantation in children. Findings and caveats of the study: Two months or so post-transplant, alpha-beta T cells reportedly derived from several hundred expanded graft clones.

The TCRbeta library incorporated unique molecular identifiers. TCRdb re-analysed the PCR reads in MiXCR, keeping a single row per CDR3 protein. The table records hundreds of thousands of distinct CDR3 sequences, 11% of them present only once. V was pared by 3 bases and J by 6 bases, with 16 bases between. CDR3 length equals 15 residues. Germline CDR1 and CDR2: KGHDR and SFDVKD. This clonotype occurred once. Its antigen is not known. The receptor's source is a child under two years old with acute myeloid leukemia, due to receive a stem cell transplant. The source material was PBMCs, sampled before TCRalphabeta/CD19-depleted stem cell transplant. V gene TRBV24-1 combines with J gene TRBJ1-1; D is possibly TRBD1 (6 bases). The CDR3 bases are TGTGCCACCAGTGATGCCCGGACGGGGGGCGCTGAAGCTTTCTTT. Translation gives CATSDARTGGAEAFF.